This passage covers 20 T cell receptor beta chains from one sample sequenced in a study of blood T cells in healthy people across ages. Next came a second PCR, run for about 6 to 12 cycles, which used a sample-barcoded 5' primer along with a J-beta primer mix. TCRdb reanalysed the 5' RACE reads using MiXCR and keeps one entry per CDR3 protein. The data show 850,000 to 1,000,000 distinct CDR3 sequences, just over 50% seen once. Sequenced input: blood. Receptors were obtained from a woman between 55 and 75 years old in good health.

This clonotype has only a few counts. The chain combines TRBV11-2 with TRBJ2-2, with no clear D. The CDR3 totals 15 residues. Germline values: CDR1 SGHAT, CDR2 FQNNGV. Trimming stripped 0 bases from V and 2 bases from J, with 7 bases between. Here the CDR3 DNA reads TGTGCCAGCAGCTTAGAGCTGGCTAACACCGGGGAGCTGTTTTTT. Translated: CASSLELANTGELFF.

This clonotype was seen more than once but under ten times. A read error is possible here, since a much larger clone lies one base away. This sequence joins TRBV29-1 and TRBJ2-5, with D maybe TRBD1 (6 bases). CDR3 length equals 14 residues. The germline gives CDR1 SQVTM, CDR2 ANQGSEA. Trimming stripped 4 bases from V and 2 bases from J, with 14 bases between. The CDR3 region has the DNA TGCAGCGTTGGAGGGGGAAAGACTCAAGAGACCCAGTACTTC. Its translation is CSVGGGKTQETQYF.

This clonotype has more than one count but fewer than ten. The DNA for the CDR3 is TGTGCCAGCAGTTTAGCCGGGACGGGCACCGGGGAGCTGTTTTTT. Its translation: CASSLAGTGTGELFF. J is TRBJ2-2 and V is TRBV12-3 or TRBV12-4; D tentatively fits TRBD1 or TRBD2 (5 bases each). This CDR3 contains 15 residues. Trimming pared 0 bases from V and 4 bases from J, leaving 9 bases between.

This clonotype was found a few times. The CDR3 protein is CASSPLGLAGAFPEQFF. The CDR3 nucleotides read TGTGCCAGCAGTCCCCTAGGACTAGCGGGAGCTTTCCCTGAGCAGTTCTTC. The chain couples TRBV12-3 or TRBV12-4 to TRBJ2-1; 13 nucleotides agree with TRBD2. Trimming cost V 5 bases and J 9 bases; bases outside gene matches: 13. This CDR3 region has 17 residues.

The chain joins TRBV9 to TRBJ2-4; perhaps TRBD1 as D (5 bases). V was clipped by 1 base and J by 0 bases, with 8 bases between them. The length of the CDR3 is 15 residues. Germline-derived CDR1 and CDR2 are SGDLS and YYNGEE. CDR3 residues: CASSVTGLAKNIQYF. DNA for the CDR3: TGTGCCAGCAGCGTAACAGGCCTAGCCAAAAACATTCAGTACTTC.

The rearrangement joins TRBV20-1 to TRBJ2-1; 11 positions match TRBD2. V was clipped by 2 bases and J by 9 bases; unmatched bases: 9. The CDR3 loop spans 15 amino acids. Germline V CDR1 and CDR2: DFQATT, SNEGSKA (reference sequence). The chain's CDR3 is CSARIGSGRVVEQFF. CDR3 coding DNA: TGCAGTGCTAGAATTGGTAGCGGGAGGGTTGTTGAGCAGTTCTTC.

This clonotype was seen a single time. The chain recombines TRBV12-3 or TRBV12-4 with TRBJ1-5, with 7 bases matching TRBD1. J was trimmed by 2 bases and V by 4 bases; bases with no gene match: 5. The CDR3 runs 15 residues. Here the CDR3 reads CASSWDSFGNQPQHF. The DNA for the CDR3 is TGTGCCAGCAGTTGGGACAGCTTTGGCAATCAGCCCCAGCATTTT.

The chain is built from TRBV20-1 and TRBJ2-7; 11 positions match TRBD1. The CDR3 consists of 13 residues. From germline, CDR1 is DFQATT and CDR2 SNEGSKA (reference sequence). V dropped 6 bases and J dropped 4; count of bases not matched to a gene: 5. This CDR3 is CSACRDRGYEQYF. CDR3 DNA: TGCAGTGCATGCCGGGACAGGGGGTACGAGCAGTACTTC.

This chain joins TRBV7-2 and TRBJ1-6; 8 bases are a match to TRBD1. The germline V gene has CDR1 SGHTA and CDR2 FQGNSA. After removal of 5 bases from V and 8 bases from J, the junction contained 8 bases not matched to a gene. The CDR3 spans 15 residues. The DNA of the CDR3 is TGTGCCAGCAGCCCCCGAGCAGGGGGCGATTCACCCCTCCACTTT. Protein: CASSPRAGGDSPLHF.

About this clonotype: Possible read error: a much larger clone is one base away. V and J are TRBV27 and TRBJ2-1, with 7 bases fitting TRBD1. Germline V lookup: CDR1 MNHEY, CDR2 SMNVEV (reference sequence). This CDR3 is 15 amino acids long. Losses at the gene ends were 7 bases for V and 2 bases for J; bases not matched to a gene: 8. CDR3 coding DNA: TGTGCCAGCACACCGCTGGGACAGCCCTACAATGAGCAGTTCTTC. Its protein product is CASTPLGQPYNEQFF.

V gene TRBV12-3 or TRBV12-4 combines with J gene TRBJ1-1, with D perhaps TRBD1 (5 bases). The CDR3 totals 15 residues. Trimming took off 5 bases at V and 4 bases at J, with 17 bases between the two ends. The CDR3 DNA reads as TGTGCCAGCAGTCCGAAGATGTGGGGGGGCACTGAAGCTTTCTTT. This codes for CASSPKMWGGTEAFF.

The chain couples TRBV11-2 to TRBJ2-3; the match to TRBD2 covers 13 bases. Germline V gene lookup returns CDR1 SGHAT and CDR2 FQNNGV. J lost 3 bases, V lost 4 bases, and 10 bases had no gene match. This CDR3 comprises 18 residues. CDR3 in amino acids: CASSSVFRLAGGTDTQYF. DNA of the CDR3: TGTGCCAGCAGCTCAGTTTTCCGACTAGCGGGAGGAACAGATACGCAGTATTTT. The whole variable domain, filled in from reference TRBV11-2 and TRBJ2-3, reads EAGVAQSPRYKIIEKRQSVAFWCNPISGHATLYWYQQILGQGPKLLIQFQNNGVVDDSQLPKDRFSAERLKGVDSTLKIQPAKLEDSAVYLCASSSVFRLAGGTDTQYFGPGTRLTVL.

This clonotype appeared many times. The rearrangement joins TRBV13 to TRBJ2-3, with 9 bases lining up with TRBD1. V was clipped by 4 bases and J by 2 bases; unmatched bases: 13. Germline V lookup: CDR1 PRHDT, CDR2 FYEKMQ (reference sequence). This CDR3 region has 18 residues. The CDR3 protein is CASSSRSGQGRDTDTQYF. In DNA form, the CDR3 reads TGTGCCAGCAGCTCCCGATCTGGACAGGGGAGGGACACAGATACGCAGTATTTT.

This chain connects TRBV9 to TRBJ2-7; D is perhaps TRBD1 (6 bases). The CDR3 contains 15 residues. Between the trimmed V and J ends, which lost 0 bases and 0 bases, there was a span of 10 bases. Germline CDR1 is SGDLS and CDR2 is YYNGEE. The CDR3 DNA is TGTGCCAGCAGCGTAGGAGGACAGATCTCCTACGAGCAGTACTTC. The encoded protein is CASSVGGQISYEQYF.

V and J are TRBV7-2 and TRBJ2-3; TRBD1 agrees at 7 bases. The CDR3 is 13 residues long. In germline, CDR1 is SGHTA, CDR2 FQGNSA. The junction had 6 bases not matched to a gene; V was cut back by 7 bases and J by 5 bases. The CDR3 is CASNPTGQDTQYF. The DNA of the CDR3 is TGTGCCAGCAACCCGACAGGGCAAGATACGCAGTATTTT. Complete variable domain (other parts from reference TRBV7-2 and TRBJ2-3): GAGVSQSPSNKVTEKGKDVELRCDPISGHTALYWYRQSLGQGLEFLIYFQGNSAPDKSGLPSDRFSAERTGGSVSTLTIQRTQQEDSAVYLCASNPTGQDTQYFGPGTRLTVL.

The genes are TRBV4-1 and TRBJ1-2, with TRBD1 identical over 10 bases. CDR1 is MGHRA, CDR2 YSYEKL, per germline. The CDR3 length is 14 residues. The V segment lost 8 bases and the J segment 2 bases; nucleotides outside the gene matches: 5. Written as DNA, the CDR3 is TGCGCCAGCGGGACAGGGGACCTAAACTATGGCTACACCTTC. Its protein product is CASGTGDLNYGYTF.

V gene TRBV27 combines with J gene TRBJ2-7, with D maybe TRBD2 (5 bases). V lost 8 bases and J 1 base, leaving 12 bases between the germline ends. This CDR3 spans 13 amino acids. Germline V CDR1 and CDR2: MNHEY, SMNVEV (reference sequence). The CDR3 DNA reads TGTGCCAGCCGTTCGGACTGGTCCTACGAGCAGTACTTC. Translating it yields CASRSDWSYEQYF.

There are a few counts of this clonotype. This chain connects TRBV20-1 to TRBJ2-7; 9 positions agree with TRBD2. This CDR3 contains 15 residues. Germline assignment: CDR1 DFQATT and CDR2 SNEGSKA (reference sequence). Germline trimming cut 0 bases from V and 1 base from J; bases unmatched to any gene: 4. CDR3 protein: CSARDRGRGSYEQYF. CDR3 nucleotide sequence: TGCAGTGCTAGAGATCGCGGGAGGGGTTCCTACGAGCAGTACTTC.

This clonotype showed up just a few times. V gene TRBV15 combines with J gene TRBJ2-3; TRBD1 matches 9 bases. The CDR3 extends over 16 amino acids. Per the germline V gene, CDR1 is LNHNV and CDR2 is YYDKDF (reference sequence). V shed 1 base, J shed 2 bases, and the junction held 4 bases outside the gene matches. DNA of the CDR3: TGTGCCACCAGCAGAGCAGGGACAGGGAACACAGATACGCAGTATTTT. Translating it yields CATSRAGTGNTDTQYF.

The V gene is TRBV20-1, the J gene TRBJ2-7; D uncertain. Trimming took off 1 base at V and 3 bases at J, with 10 bases between the two ends. Germline V gives CDR1 DFQATT, CDR2 SNEGSKA (reference sequence). This CDR3 region has 13 residues. The CDR3 sequence is CSARALVGYEQYF. Written as DNA, the CDR3 is TGCAGTGCTAGAGCATTGGTGGGCTACGAGCAGTACTTC.